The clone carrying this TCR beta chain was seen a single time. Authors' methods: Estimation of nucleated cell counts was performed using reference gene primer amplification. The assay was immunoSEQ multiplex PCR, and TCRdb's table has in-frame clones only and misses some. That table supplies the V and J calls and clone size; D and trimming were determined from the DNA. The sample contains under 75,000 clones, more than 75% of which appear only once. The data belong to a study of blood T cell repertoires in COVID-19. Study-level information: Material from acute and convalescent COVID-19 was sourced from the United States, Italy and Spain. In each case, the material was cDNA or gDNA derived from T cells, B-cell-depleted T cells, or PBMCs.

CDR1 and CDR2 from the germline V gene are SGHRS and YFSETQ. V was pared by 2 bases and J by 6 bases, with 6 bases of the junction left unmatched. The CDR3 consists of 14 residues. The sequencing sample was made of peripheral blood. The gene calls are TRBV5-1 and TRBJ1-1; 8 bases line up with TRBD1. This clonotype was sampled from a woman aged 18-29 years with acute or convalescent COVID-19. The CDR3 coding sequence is TGCGCCAGCAGCTTCCAGGGGGCTGACGCTGAAGCTTTCTTT. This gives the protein CASSFQGADAEAFF. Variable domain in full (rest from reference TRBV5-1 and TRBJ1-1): KAGVTQTPRYLIKTRGQQVTLSCSPISGHRSVSWYQQTPGQGLQFLFEYFSETQRNKGNFPGRFSGRQFSNSRSEMNVSTLELGDSALYLCASSFQGADAEAFFGQGTRLTVV.